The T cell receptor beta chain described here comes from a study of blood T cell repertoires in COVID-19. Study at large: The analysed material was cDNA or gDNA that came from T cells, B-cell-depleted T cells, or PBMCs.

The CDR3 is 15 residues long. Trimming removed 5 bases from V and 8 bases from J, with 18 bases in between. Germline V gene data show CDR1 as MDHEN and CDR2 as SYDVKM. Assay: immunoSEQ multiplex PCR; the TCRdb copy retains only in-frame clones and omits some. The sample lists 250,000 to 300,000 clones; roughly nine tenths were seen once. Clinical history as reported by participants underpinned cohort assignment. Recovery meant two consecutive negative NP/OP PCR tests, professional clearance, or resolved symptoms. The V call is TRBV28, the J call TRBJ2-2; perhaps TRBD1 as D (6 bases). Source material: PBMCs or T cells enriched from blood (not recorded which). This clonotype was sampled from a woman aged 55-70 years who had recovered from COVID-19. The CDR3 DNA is TGTGCCAGCAGTAAACAGGGAGCCCTTATTGGGGAGCTGTTTTTT. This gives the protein CASSKQGALIGELFF. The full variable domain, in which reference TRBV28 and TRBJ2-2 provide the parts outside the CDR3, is DVKVTQSSRYLVKRTGEKVFLECVQDMDHENMFWYRQDPGLGLRLIYFSYDVKMKEKGDIPEGYSVSREKKERFSLILESASTNQTSMYLCASSKQGALIGELFFGEGSRLTVL.